This T cell receptor beta chain was found in a study of T-cell reconstitution after alpha-beta-depleted transplantation in children. V shed 1 base, J shed 1 base, and the junction held 2 bases outside the gene matches. This CDR3 comprises 14 residues. The V gene's germline CDR1 is SQVTM and CDR2 ANQGSEA. Preparing the TCRbeta library involved the use of unique molecular identifiers. MiXCR was run by TCRdb on the PCR reads, yielding one entry per CDR3 protein. The table has about 610,000 distinct CDR3 sequences, roughly a tenth seen once. Sequencing was performed on PBMCs from the stem cell graft donor, taken from the stem cell graft. The V call is TRBV29-1, the J call TRBJ2-5; TRBD1 aligns across 8 bases. This clonotype was sampled from a human donor who donated a stem cell graft to a child with acute myeloid leukemia. CDR3 DNA sequence: TGCAGCGTTGAAGGTGACAGGGGCCAAGAGACCCAGTACTTC. This sequence encodes CSVEGDRGQETQYF.